A single sample is the source of the 23 T cell receptor beta chains below, sequenced in a study of cytomegalovirus exposure and HLA in healthy donors. Profiling relied on immunoSEQ multiplex PCR, and the TCRdb table lists in-frame clones only, not all of them. Of 150,000 or so clones in the sample, 85% to 90% are singletons; the top ten hold around 1.2%. The material sequenced was PBMCs. The receptor set was obtained from a woman aged 18-29 years in good health and CMV-seronegative.

This rearrangement joins TRBV5-6 to TRBJ1-2; the match to TRBD1 covers 8 bases. The trim removed 4 bases at V and 4 bases at J, leaving 9 bases unmatched. This CDR3 region has 15 residues. CDR1 and CDR2 (germline): SGHDT, YYEEEE. The DNA of the CDR3 is TGTGCCAGCAGCCCCCGACAGGGGATTGGCTATGGCTACACCTTC. It specifies CASSPRQGIGYGYTF.

V gene TRBV9 combines with J gene TRBJ2-1, with D possibly TRBD2 on 6 matching bases. CDR1 is SGDLS and CDR2 is YYNGEE in the germline V gene. Trimming shortened V by 6 bases and J by 6 bases, and 19 bases separated the two germline ends. The CDR3 has 15 amino acids. DNA for the CDR3: TGTGCCAGCACCCCGCCCGGCGGGGACCCCAATGAGCAGTTCTTC. Residues: CASTPPGGDPNEQFF. The full variable domain, its missing parts supplied by reference TRBV9 and TRBJ2-1, is DSGVTQTPKHLITATGQRVTLRCSPRSGDLSVYWYQQSLDQGLQFLIQYYNGEERAKGNILERFSAQQFPDLHSELNLSSLELGDSALYFCASTPPGGDPNEQFFGPGTRLTVL.

This CDR3 reads CASSPPSGEKLFF. CDR3 DNA: TGTGCCAGCAGCCCCCCCAGTGGCGAAAAACTGTTTTTT. The chain carries TRBV7-6 and TRBJ1-4; the D is unclear. CDR1 is SGHVS and CDR2 is FNYEAQ in the germline V gene. V lost 5 bases, J lost 8 bases, and 12 bases lay in between. The CDR3 extends over 13 amino acids.

The chain has TRBV9 and TRBJ1-2; tentatively, D is TRBD1 (6 bases). CDR3 size: 14 residues. Germline values: CDR1 SGDLS, CDR2 YYNGEE. V was clipped by 0 bases and J by 8 bases, with 14 bases between them. DNA for the CDR3: TGTGCCAGCAGCGTAGGCGGGGGCACGGAGGGCTACACCTTC. Residues: CASSVGGGTEGYTF.

The chain couples TRBV5-1 to TRBJ2-3, with D unclear. CDR1 and CDR2 from the germline V gene are SGHRS and YFSETQ. V shed 1 base and J shed 0 bases, with 9 bases lying between them. The CDR3 extends over 15 amino acids. The CDR3 reads CASSLRPGSTDTQYF. The CDR3 nucleotides are TGCGCCAGCAGCTTGAGGCCCGGGAGCACAGATACGCAGTATTTT.

The chain is built from TRBV29-1 and TRBJ2-7, with 8 bases identical to TRBD1. From germline, CDR1 is SQVTM and CDR2 ANQGSEA. The CDR3 consists of 12 residues. With 1 base clipped from V and 4 bases from J, the junction kept 0 bases outside the gene matches. The CDR3 sequence is CSVEGTGYEQYF. In nucleotides, the CDR3 is TGCAGCGTTGAAGGGACAGGGTACGAGCAGTACTTC.

CDR3 loop: CASTRTGGSSGANVLTF. CDR3 sequence (DNA): TGTGCCAGCACCAGGACAGGGGGTTCCTCTGGGGCCAACGTCCTGACTTTC. This chain connects TRBV5-6 to TRBJ2-6, with 10 nucleotides matching TRBD1. The CDR3 covers 17 residues. Germline V gene data show CDR1 as SGHDT and CDR2 as YYEEEE. V trimming: 6 bases; J trimming: 0 bases; junction bases outside the gene matches: 6.

This clone has only a few counts. This chain connects TRBV19 to TRBJ1-2, with 7 nucleotides matching TRBD1. Germline loops: CDR1 LNHDA, CDR2 SQIVND (reference sequence). CDR3 size: 13 residues. With V trimmed by 5 bases and J by 3 bases, 3 bases remained unmatched. The DNA for the CDR3 is TGTGCCAGTAGTCCACAGGGGTACTATGGCTACACCTTC. Protein: CASSPQGYYGYTF.

The CDR3 DNA sequence: TGTGCGTTACCAGGAAGCTCCTACAATGAGCAGTTCTTC. Its protein product is CALPGSSYNEQFF. The J gene is TRBJ2-1, the V gene TRBV7-9; D is ambiguous. The CDR3 spans 13 residues. CDR1 and CDR2 from the germline V gene are SEHNR and FQNEAQ (reference sequence). Full variable domain (missing parts from reference TRBV7-9 and TRBJ2-1): DTGVSQNPRHKITKRGQNVTFRCDPISEHNRLYWYRQTLGQGPEFLTYFQNEAQLEKSRLLSDRFSAERPKGSFSTLEIQRTEQGDSAMYLCALPGSSYNEQFFGPGTRLTVL.

V gene TRBV4-1 combines with J gene TRBJ2-5; D gene uncertain. Germline CDR1 is MGHRA and CDR2 is YSYEKL. V dropped 1 base and J dropped 1 base, with 10 bases sitting between them. The CDR3 consists of 15 residues. CDR3 protein: CASSQGAGLQETQYF. DNA for the CDR3: TGCGCCAGCAGCCAAGGCGCTGGGCTCCAAGAGACCCAGTACTTC.

This clone was seen only once. Here the CDR3 reads CASSPGQPYEQYF. In DNA form, the CDR3 reads TGTGCCAGTAGTCCGGGACAGCCCTACGAGCAGTACTTC. J is TRBJ2-7 and V is TRBV19; 7 positions agree with TRBD1. Germline V lookup: CDR1 LNHDA, CDR2 SQIVND (reference sequence). Trimming took 5 bases from V and 2 from J; bases not matched to a gene: 3. This CDR3 has 13 amino acids.

The table lists this clone with a few counts. V gene TRBV7-9 combines with J gene TRBJ1-3, with a possible D match to TRBD1 (5 bases). The CDR3 runs to 13 residues. Germline CDR1 is SEHNR and CDR2 is FQNEAQ (reference sequence). V was clipped by 5 bases and J by 6 bases, with 11 bases between them. CDR3 coding DNA: TGTGCCAGCAGCGAAGAAGGGGTAAACACCATATATTTT. Translation gives CASSEEGVNTIYF.

J is TRBJ2-3 and V is TRBV5-1, with TRBD1 as a possible D gene (6 bases). Looked up from germline, CDR1 is SGHRS and CDR2 is YFSETQ. V lost 4 bases and J lost 4, with 13 bases in between. The CDR3 consists of 14 residues. DNA for the CDR3: TGCGCCAGCAGCAGGACAGCCCCTCCAGATACGCAGTATTTT. Residues: CASSRTAPPDTQYF.

This chain connects TRBV5-6 to TRBJ2-5; possible D gene TRBD2, 5 bases. The V end lost 3 bases, the J end lost 4 bases, and 16 bases lay between the germline ends. From germline, CDR1 is SGHDT and CDR2 YYEEEE. The CDR3 length is 15 residues. The CDR3 coding sequence is TGTGCCAGCAGCTCGATTCCCGGGGATCGAGAGACCCAGTACTTC. It yields the protein CASSSIPGDRETQYF.

The chain uses TRBV7-9 and TRBJ1-2; 8 bases align to TRBD1. CDR1 and CDR2 (germline): SEHNR, FQNEAQ (reference sequence). J lost 7 bases, V lost 4 bases, and 11 bases had no gene match. This CDR3 spans 15 amino acids. CDR3 nucleotides: TGTGCCAGCAGCTCTGACCAGACAGGGGTTCGTGGCTACACCTTC. This sequence encodes CASSSDQTGVRGYTF.

The chain is built from TRBV5-4 and TRBJ2-1, with D possibly being TRBD2 (7 bases). Germline V lookup: CDR1 SGHNT, CDR2 YYREEE (reference sequence). The CDR3 is made up of 16 amino acids. Trimming pared 3 bases from V and 8 bases from J, leaving 21 bases between. The CDR3 nucleotides are TGTGCCAGCAGCTGGGGGGCGCGGGGGTTGAGTGATGAGCAGTTCTTC. Its translation: CASSWGARGLSDEQFF.

V and J are TRBV9 and TRBJ1-1; tentative D call: TRBD1 (5 bases). Germline CDR1 and CDR2: SGDLS and YYNGEE. The ends were cut back, 3 bases at V and 5 bases at J, with 14 bases in the middle. The length of the CDR3 is 14 residues. CDR3: CASSATGSGTEAFF. The CDR3 coding sequence is TGTGCCAGCAGCGCAACAGGAAGTGGGACTGAAGCTTTCTTT.

The chain has TRBV27 and TRBJ2-3; the D gene is possibly TRBD2 (6 bases). The CDR3 extends over 14 amino acids. Germline V gene data show CDR1 as MNHEY and CDR2 as SMNVEV (reference sequence). Trimming took off 9 bases at V and 4 bases at J, with 17 bases between the two ends. Written as DNA, the CDR3 is TGTGCCAGTAGGCTTATCGGGGAGGCAGATACGCAGTATTTT. This encodes CASRLIGEADTQYF.

There are a few counts of this clone. The chain joins TRBV6-1 to TRBJ2-7, with D maybe TRBD1 (6 bases). V shed 6 bases and J shed 5 bases, with 8 bases lying between them. The CDR3 consists of 11 residues. Germline V gene data show CDR1 as MNHNS and CDR2 as SASEGT. CDR3 sequence reads: CASRSGDEQYF. CDR3 sequence (DNA): TGTGCCAGCAGATCAGGGGACGAGCAGTACTTC.

The CDR3 reads CASSGFRGLGQEEGNQPQHF. CDR3 DNA: TGTGCCAGCAGTGGGTTCAGGGGGCTGGGACAGGAAGAGGGAAATCAGCCCCAGCATTTT. V gene TRBV2 combines with J gene TRBJ1-5, with 8 bases that match TRBD1. This CDR3 comprises 20 residues. In germline, CDR1 is SNHLY, CDR2 FYNNEI. Trimming at V came to 4 bases and at J to 4 bases, leaving 21 bases not matched to a gene.

The V call is TRBV6-1, the J call TRBJ2-7; 11 bases line up with TRBD1. Germline V gene lookup returns CDR1 MNHNS and CDR2 SASEGT. Trimming removed 2 bases from V and 6 bases from J; junction bases left unmatched: 12. This CDR3 contains 17 residues. CDR3 residues: CASSELMWGQGGSEQYF. In nucleotides, the CDR3 is TGTGCCAGCAGTGAATTGATGTGGGGACAGGGGGGGAGCGAGCAGTACTTC.

The chain is built from TRBV2 and TRBJ2-7; D gene uncertain. V was pared by 4 bases and J by 5 bases, with 15 bases between. The germline V gene has CDR1 SNHLY and CDR2 FYNNEI. The CDR3 extends over 14 amino acids. CDR3 sequence: CASSAYLGVDEQYF. In DNA form, the CDR3 reads TGTGCCAGCAGTGCCTATTTGGGCGTGGACGAGCAGTACTTC.

This chain connects TRBV5-1 to TRBJ2-7, with 9 bases fitting TRBD2. Germline V gene sequence: CDR1 SGHRS, CDR2 YFSETQ. Trimming removed 4 bases from V and 3 bases from J; junction bases left unmatched: 11. The CDR3 runs 16 residues. The CDR3: CASSPLAGTGDYEQYF. DNA of the CDR3: TGCGCCAGCAGCCCTCTAGCGGGGACGGGTGACTACGAGCAGTACTTC.